These 24 T cell receptor beta chains originate from one sample sequenced in a study of T-cell reconstitution after alpha-beta-depleted transplantation in children. Preparation of the TCRbeta library used unique molecular identifiers. TCRdb re-called the PCR reads through MiXCR, storing one row per CDR3 protein. The repertoire holds 200,000 to 250,000 distinct CDR3 sequences, with 11% as singletons. The sample was PBMCs, taken before TCRalphabeta/CD19-depleted stem cell transplant. These receptors all stem from a child in the first two years of life with acute myeloid leukemia, due to receive a stem cell transplant.

This clonotype has a count of ten or more. The chain is built from TRBV7-9 and TRBJ1-3; 10 nucleotides agree with TRBD1. CDR3 length: 15 residues. The V segment lost 5 bases and the J segment 3 bases; nucleotides outside the gene matches: 4. In germline, CDR1 is SEHNR, CDR2 FQNEAQ (reference sequence). The CDR3 is CASSRGQGIGNTIYF. In nucleotides, the CDR3 is TGTGCCAGCAGCCGGGGACAGGGGATTGGAAACACCATATATTTT.

This clonotype was seen many times. The chain is built from TRBV11-2 and TRBJ2-2; D is unresolved. With 1 base removed from V and 6 bases from J, the gap between germline ends came to 18 bases. The CDR3 covers 17 residues. Germline loops: CDR1 SGHAT, CDR2 FQNNGV. CDR3 sequence reads: CASSLVSSKSWAGELFF. CDR3 sequence (DNA): TGTGCCAGCAGCTTAGTTTCCTCAAAGTCCTGGGCCGGGGAGCTGTTTTTT.

This clonotype showed up many times. The genes are TRBV6-2 or TRBV6-3 and TRBJ2-7; 14 nucleotides line up with TRBD2. The CDR3 has 18 amino acids. Germline V gene sequence: CDR1 MNHEY, CDR2 SVGEGT. V dropped 2 bases and J dropped 3; count of bases not matched to a gene: 9. CDR3 DNA sequence: TGTGCCAGCAGTTACGGCGGACTAGCGGGAGGCATAGGCTACGAGCAGTACTTC. Translating gives CASSYGGLAGGIGYEQYF.

The genes are TRBV28 and TRBJ2-1; TRBD1 agrees at 7 bases. The germline CDR1 and CDR2 sequences are MDHEN and SYDVKM. V dropped 3 bases and J dropped 5; count of bases not matched to a gene: 13. This CDR3 is 17 amino acids long. The CDR3 here is CASSFEAGGTRHNEQFF. The CDR3 DNA is TGTGCCAGCAGTTTTGAGGCAGGGGGTACCCGACACAATGAGCAGTTCTTC.

The chain combines TRBV6-5 with TRBJ2-1; maybe TRBD2 (6 bases). CDR3 length: 14 amino acids. The V end was cut by 0 bases, the J end by 14 bases, with 17 bases between. CDR1 is MNHEY and CDR2 is SVGAGI in the germline V gene. The CDR3 DNA reads TGTGCCAGCAGTTACTCGCCCGGGGGTCAAAACGAGTTCTTC. This sequence encodes CASSYSPGGQNEFF.

This clonotype was recorded at least ten times. This chain joins TRBV5-5 and TRBJ2-1; D ambiguous. V lost 1 base and J lost 0, with 11 bases in between. CDR1 is SGHKS, CDR2 YYEKEE, per germline (reference sequence). There are 16 residues in the CDR3. The CDR3 DNA reads as TGTGCCAGCAGCTTGACCGACCAGAACTCCTACAATGAGCAGTTCTTC. Protein sequence: CASSLTDQNSYNEQFF.

The table lists this clonotype with many counts. The chain has TRBV3-1 and TRBJ2-2, with 8 bases identical to TRBD2. Germline trimming cut 4 bases from V and 5 bases from J; bases unmatched to any gene: 6. CDR3 size: 15 residues. CDR1 and CDR2 (germline): LGHDT, YNNKEL (reference sequence). CDR3 DNA sequence: TGTGCCAGCAGCCCATTTGGCGGGGGGACCGGGGAGCTGTTTTTT. This gives the protein CASSPFGGGTGELFF. The full variable domain, with the rest looked up from reference TRBV3-1 and TRBJ2-2, is DTAVSQTPKYLVTQMGNDKSIKCEQNLGHDTMYWYKQDSKKFLKIMFSYNNKELIINETVPNRFSPKSPDKAHLNLHINSLELGDSAVYFCASSPFGGGTGELFFGEGSRLTVL.

There are many counts of this clonotype. This sequence joins TRBV25-1 and TRBJ2-2; D uncertain. The germline V gene encodes CDR1 MGHDK and CDR2 SYGVNS. The CDR3 consists of 13 residues. V was shortened by 7 bases and J by 0 bases, with 6 bases between the two germline ends. CDR3 in DNA: TGTGCCAGCAAGGTCCCGAACACCGGGGAGCTGTTTTTT. This encodes CASKVPNTGELFF.

This clonotype was seen ten or more times. Here the CDR3 reads CASSSNLGHGYTF. The CDR3, as DNA: TGTGCCAGCAGCTCAAACTTGGGCCATGGCTACACCTTC. V gene TRBV7-6 combines with J gene TRBJ1-2; D is ambiguous. CDR3 length: 13 residues. V was trimmed by 4 bases and J by 6 bases, leaving 12 bases between them. Germline loops: CDR1 SGHVS, CDR2 FNYEAQ.

This clonotype was seen at least ten times. V is TRBV29-1 and J is TRBJ2-5, with D perhaps matching TRBD1 or TRBD2 (5 bases each). The CDR3 has 13 residues. Germline loops: CDR1 SQVTM, CDR2 ANQGSEA. Trimming removed 4 bases from V and 3 bases from J, with 12 bases in between. CDR3 loop: CSVARGLEETQYF. The CDR3 nucleotides read TGCAGCGTTGCGAGGGGCCTCGAAGAGACCCAGTACTTC.

The chain uses TRBV5-1 and TRBJ2-5; 9 bases align to TRBD2. The V gene end was trimmed by 0 bases and the J gene end by 6 bases; junction bases not matched to a gene: 6. Germline V lookup: CDR1 SGHRS, CDR2 YFSETQ. The CDR3 consists of 15 residues. The CDR3, as DNA: TGCGCCAGCAGCTTGGATCTAGCGGGGAGTAAGACCCAGTACTTC. This gives the protein CASSLDLAGSKTQYF. The variable domain in full, with the rest retrieved from reference TRBV5-1 and TRBJ2-5, is KAGVTQTPRYLIKTRGQQVTLSCSPISGHRSVSWYQQTPGQGLQFLFEYFSETQRNKGNFPGRFSGRQFSNSRSEMNVSTLELGDSALYLCASSLDLAGSKTQYFGPGTRLLVL.

The table lists this clonotype with a few counts. The chain combines TRBV2 with TRBJ2-3, with 7 bases aligning to TRBD2. Losses at the gene ends were 6 bases for V and 2 bases for J; bases not matched to a gene: 5. In germline, CDR1 is SNHLY, CDR2 FYNNEI. This CDR3 has 14 amino acids. Here the CDR3 reads CASRQAGFTDTQYF. The CDR3 region has the DNA TGTGCCAGCAGGCAAGCGGGGTTCACAGATACGCAGTATTTT.

This clonotype was seen a handful of times. This chain connects TRBV5-4 to TRBJ2-5; perhaps TRBD1 as D (5 bases). CDR1 SGHNT and CDR2 YYREEE come from the germline V gene (reference sequence). Trimming pared 2 bases from V and 1 base from J, leaving 9 bases between. The CDR3 is 14 amino acids. CDR3 loop: CASSFLQGQETQYF. In nucleotides, the CDR3 is TGTGCCAGCAGCTTTCTCCAGGGCCAAGAGACCCAGTACTTC.

This clonotype was observed at least ten times. The V and J genes are TRBV7-8 and TRBJ2-3; D gene ambiguous. In germline, CDR1 is SGHVS, CDR2 FQNEAQ. V shed 1 base and J shed 1 base, with 15 bases lying between them. This CDR3 spans 17 amino acids. This CDR3 is CASSLDSERGGTDTQYF. In DNA, the CDR3 is TGTGCCAGCAGCTTAGATTCCGAAAGAGGTGGCACAGATACGCAGTATTTT.

This clonotype has at least ten counts. The chain couples TRBV5-6 to TRBJ1-5, with D unresolved. The CDR3 is made up of 14 amino acids. CDR1 and CDR2 (germline): SGHDT, YYEEEE. V lost 0 bases and J lost 0, with 4 bases in between. CDR3 nucleotides: TGTGCCAGCAGCTTGGGAAGTAGCAATCAGCCCCAGCATTTT. As protein: CASSLGSSNQPQHF.

This clonotype has at least ten counts. The chain combines TRBV20-1 with TRBJ2-1, with 9 bases aligning to TRBD2. In germline, CDR1 is DFQATT, CDR2 SNEGSKA (reference sequence). With V trimmed by 4 bases and J by 5 bases, 6 bases remained unmatched. The CDR3 has 14 residues. As DNA, the CDR3 is TGCAGTGCTACCCTAGCGGGGACTAACAATGAGCAGTTCTTC. It yields the protein CSATLAGTNNEQFF.

This clonotype was counted at least ten times. The chain joins TRBV7-2 to TRBJ2-3; the D is unclear. This CDR3 comprises 12 residues. Between the trimmed V and J ends, which lost 4 bases and 3 bases, there was a span of 5 bases. Germline V gene sequence: CDR1 SGHTA, CDR2 FQGNSA. The CDR3 here is CASSSYTDTQYF. The CDR3 nucleotides read TGTGCCAGCAGCTCGTATACAGATACGCAGTATTTT.

Notes on this clonotype: A read error is likely, as this CDR3 ends without the conserved phenylalanine or tryptophan. This chain links TRBV7-9 with TRBJ2-7; possible D gene TRBD1, 7 bases. V lost 4 bases to trimming and J lost 1 base, with 8 bases between them. The germline CDR1 and CDR2 sequences are SEHNR and FQNEAQ (reference sequence). The CDR3 extends over 13 amino acids. The CDR3 sequence: CASSSGGSYEQYL. The CDR3, as DNA: TGTGCCAGCAGCTCAGGGGGGTCCTACGAGCAGTACCTC.

This clonotype was found a few times. V is TRBV30 and J is TRBJ2-5; TRBD1 matches 9 bases. Germline CDR1 and CDR2: GTSNPN and SVGIG (reference sequence). The junction had 6 bases not matched to a gene; V was cut back by 5 bases and J by 2 bases. This CDR3 comprises 14 residues. This CDR3 reads CAWDRGTLQETQYF. The CDR3 coding sequence is TGTGCCTGGGACAGGGGGACACTTCAAGAGACCCAGTACTTC.

The sample holds a few counts of this clonotype. The genes are TRBV10-3 and TRBJ2-3; 9 nucleotides line up with TRBD2. The CDR3 covers 15 residues. The V gene end was trimmed by 10 bases and the J gene end by 7 bases; junction bases not matched to a gene: 15. The germline CDR1 and CDR2 sequences are ENHRY and SYGVKD. CDR3 residues: CATAAIAGDRYTQYF. DNA for the CDR3: TGTGCCACCGCAGCCATAGCGGGAGATAGGTATACGCAGTATTTT.

This clonotype was detected ten times or more. The chain is built from TRBV20-1 and TRBJ2-3, with no clear D. The CDR3 is 14 amino acids. Germline assignment: CDR1 DFQATT and CDR2 SNEGSKA (reference sequence). V was shortened by 1 base and J by 2 bases, with 10 bases between the two germline ends. Written as DNA, the CDR3 is TGCAGTGCTAGAGCCCCAGCCCCCACAGATACGCAGTATTTT. This gives the protein CSARAPAPTDTQYF.

For the CDR3, the DNA is TGCAGTGCTGCGGGGCGGCTAGCGGGAGAGGTTGAGCAGTTCTTC. It yields the protein CSAAGRLAGEVEQFF. The chain has TRBV20-1 and TRBJ2-1, with 10 bases identical to TRBD2. Germline CDR1 DFQATT, CDR2 SNEGSKA (reference sequence). V lost 5 bases to trimming and J lost 9 bases; unmatched junction nucleotides: 13. This CDR3 is 15 amino acids long.

This clonotype was counted at least ten times. The rearrangement joins TRBV20-1 to TRBJ1-1, with D maybe TRBD1 (6 bases). V lost 6 bases and J 11 bases, leaving 31 bases between the germline ends. Per the germline V gene, CDR1 is DFQATT and CDR2 is SNEGSKA (reference sequence). CDR3 length equals 16 residues. CDR3 region: CSAHPRERGRVGRAFF. CDR3 DNA sequence: TGCAGTGCCCATCCTCGCGAGCGGGGGCGTGTGGGCAGGGCTTTCTTT.

The sample holds many counts of this clonotype. The chain recombines TRBV5-1 with TRBJ1-5; D uncertain. The CDR3 is 14 amino acids. V was trimmed by 0 bases and J by 5 bases, leaving 9 bases between them. Germline V CDR1 and CDR2: SGHRS, YFSETQ. The CDR3 nucleotides are TGCGCCAGCAGCTTGGGGACCGATTATCAGCCCCAGCATTTT. Protein: CASSLGTDYQPQHF.